This T cell receptor (beta chain) came from a study of blood T cell repertoires in COVID-19. Only one count was recorded for this clone. The CDR3 contains 14 residues. Germline V gene lookup returns CDR1 SGHTA and CDR2 FQGNSA. Trimming shortened V by 4 bases and J by 7 bases, and 16 bases separated the two germline ends. Original analysis: From reference gene primer amplification, estimates of nucleated cell counts were derived. Repertoires were generated with immunoSEQ multiplex PCR, while TCRdb's copy carries only in-frame clones and drops some. Clone size and V and J calls were adopted from that table, with D and trimming inferred from the DNA. The sample records over 150,000 clones, around 80% being singletons.

The sequenced sample was peripheral blood. The chain links TRBV7-2 to TRBJ1-2; D is ambiguous. This TCR came from a human donor in a cohort sampled during active COVID-19. The CDR3 reads CASSSREAGGGYTF. CDR3 coding DNA: TGTGCCAGCAGCTCCCGGGAGGCGGGAGGTGGCTACACCTTC.